Sequencing of this T cell receptor beta chain was carried out in a study of blood T cell repertoires in COVID-19. Whole-study context: There were acute and convalescent COVID-19 samples, and they came from the United States, Italy and Spain. Sources were T cells, B-cell-depleted T cells, or PBMCs; the material itself was cDNA or gDNA.

The table lists this clone with a few counts. The V end was cut by 3 bases, the J end by 1 base, with 10 bases between. The CDR3 contains 14 residues. Germline CDR1 reads MDHEN; CDR2 reads SYDVKM. The authors' processing: From reference gene primer amplification, estimates of nucleated cell counts were derived. Clones were read by immunoSEQ multiplex PCR, and TCRdb kept only the in-frame ones, dropping some. V and J calls and clone size follow that table, whereas D and trimming were derived from the DNA. The data contain about 97,000 clones, 85% to 90% of them singletons. Followed over time, Seattle patients had been enrolled while infection was active.

The genes are TRBV28 and TRBJ2-7; tentative D call: TRBD2 (6 bases). The receptor's source is a man in his fifties with COVID-19, enrolled during active disease. Sequenced material: peripheral blood. CDR3 DNA: TGTGCCAGCAGTTTTCAGGGAGGTTCCTACGAGCAGTACTTC. Its translation: CASSFQGGSYEQYF.